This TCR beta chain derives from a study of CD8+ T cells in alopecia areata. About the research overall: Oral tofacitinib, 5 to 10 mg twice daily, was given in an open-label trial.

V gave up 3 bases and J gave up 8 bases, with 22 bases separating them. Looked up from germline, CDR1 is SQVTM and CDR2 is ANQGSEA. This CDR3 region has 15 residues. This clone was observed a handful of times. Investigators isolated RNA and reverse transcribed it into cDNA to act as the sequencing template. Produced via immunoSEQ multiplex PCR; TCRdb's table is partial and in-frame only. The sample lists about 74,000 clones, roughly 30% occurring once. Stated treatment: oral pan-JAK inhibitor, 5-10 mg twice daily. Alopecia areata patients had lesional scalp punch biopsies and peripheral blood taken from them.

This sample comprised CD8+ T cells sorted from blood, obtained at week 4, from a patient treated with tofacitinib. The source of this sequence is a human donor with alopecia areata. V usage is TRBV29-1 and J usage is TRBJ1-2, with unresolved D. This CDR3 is CSVDGGGQRGSGYTF. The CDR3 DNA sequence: TGCAGCGTTGATGGAGGAGGTCAGCGTGGGAGCGGCTACACCTTC.